This T cell receptor (beta chain) came from a study of T cell clonotyping in hematopoietic cell transplantation. In the study overall: Pretransplant recipient samples were taken after cytoreduction.

Clones were sequenced by immunoSEQ multiplex PCR, and TCRdb holds only the in-frame ones, with some missing. This table has about 28,000 clones, 93% appearing once. The CDR3 is made up of 16 amino acids. The germline gives CDR1 MDHEN, CDR2 SYDVKM. V dropped 1 base and J dropped 8 bases, with 20 bases sitting between them. Regarding time point: recipient sample about 28 days before transplant, after cytoreduction. Study-wide results and caveats: Cells were unsorted, so CD4 and CD8 contributions were not separated. After transplant, recipient diversity fell while pathologically expanded clonotypes grew through day 180.

This clone was counted once. Its antigen is currently unknown. The chain uses TRBV28 and TRBJ1-2; D unclear. The starting material was peripheral blood mononuclear cells, obtained before stem cell transplant. The origin of this receptor is a man aged 50 to 59 with acute myeloid leukemia. Some clones in this sample may be carry-over from other donors' samples. For the CDR3, the DNA is TGTGCCAGCAGTTTATTCGACCCTGCACAGTCTGGCGGCTACACCTTC. It yields the protein CASSLFDPAQSGGYTF.